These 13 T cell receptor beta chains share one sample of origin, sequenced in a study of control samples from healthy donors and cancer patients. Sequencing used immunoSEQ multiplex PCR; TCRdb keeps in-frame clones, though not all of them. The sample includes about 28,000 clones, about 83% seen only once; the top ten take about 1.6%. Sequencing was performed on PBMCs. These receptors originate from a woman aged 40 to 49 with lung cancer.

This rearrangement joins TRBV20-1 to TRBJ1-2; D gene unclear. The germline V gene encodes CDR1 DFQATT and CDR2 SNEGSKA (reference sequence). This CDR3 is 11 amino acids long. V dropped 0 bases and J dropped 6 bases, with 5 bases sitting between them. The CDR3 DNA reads TGCAGTGCTAGAGAGGATCATGGCTACACCTTC. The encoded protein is CSAREDHGYTF.

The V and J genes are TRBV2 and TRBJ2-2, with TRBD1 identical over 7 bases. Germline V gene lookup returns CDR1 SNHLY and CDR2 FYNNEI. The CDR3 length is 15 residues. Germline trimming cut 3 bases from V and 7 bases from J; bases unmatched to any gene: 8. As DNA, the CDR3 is TGTGCCAGCAGTGAGAGACAGGGATTCAGCGGGGAGCTGTTTTTT. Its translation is CASSERQGFSGELFF.

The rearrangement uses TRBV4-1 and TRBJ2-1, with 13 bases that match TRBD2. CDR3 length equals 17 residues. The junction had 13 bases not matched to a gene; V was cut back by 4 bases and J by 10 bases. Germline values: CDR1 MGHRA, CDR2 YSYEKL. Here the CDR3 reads CASSRSSGTSGEREQFF. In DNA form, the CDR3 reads TGCGCCAGCAGCCGTAGTTCCGGGACTAGCGGGGAAAGAGAGCAGTTCTTC.

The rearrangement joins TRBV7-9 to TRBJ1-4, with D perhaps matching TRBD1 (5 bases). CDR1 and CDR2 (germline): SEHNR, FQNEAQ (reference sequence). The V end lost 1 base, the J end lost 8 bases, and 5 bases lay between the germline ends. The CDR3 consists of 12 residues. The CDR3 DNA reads TGTGCCAGCAGCTTAGGACAGGAAAAACTGTTTTTT. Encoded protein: CASSLGQEKLFF. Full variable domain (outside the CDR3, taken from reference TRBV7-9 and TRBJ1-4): DTGVSQNPRHKITKRGQNVTFRCDPISEHNRLYWYRQTLGQGPEFLTYFQNEAQLEKSRLLSDRFSAERPKGSFSTLEIQRTEQGDSAMYLCASSLGQEKLFFGSGTQLSVL.

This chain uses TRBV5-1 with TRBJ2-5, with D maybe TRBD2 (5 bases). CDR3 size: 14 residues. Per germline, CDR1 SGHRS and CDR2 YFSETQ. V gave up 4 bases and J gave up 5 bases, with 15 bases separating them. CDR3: CASSPKRGGETQYF. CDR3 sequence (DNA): TGCGCCAGCAGCCCCAAGCGAGGCGGGGAGACCCAGTACTTC. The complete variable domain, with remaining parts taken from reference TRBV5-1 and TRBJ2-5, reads KAGVTQTPRYLIKTRGQQVTLSCSPISGHRSVSWYQQTPGQGLQFLFEYFSETQRNKGNFPGRFSGRQFSNSRSEMNVSTLELGDSALYLCASSPKRGGETQYFGPGTRLLVL.

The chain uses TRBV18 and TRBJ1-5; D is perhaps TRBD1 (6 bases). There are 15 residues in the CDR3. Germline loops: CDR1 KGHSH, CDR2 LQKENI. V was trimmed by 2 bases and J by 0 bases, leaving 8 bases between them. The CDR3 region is CASSPRGGSNQPQHF. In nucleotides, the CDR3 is TGTGCCAGCTCACCAAGAGGGGGTAGCAATCAGCCCCAGCATTTT. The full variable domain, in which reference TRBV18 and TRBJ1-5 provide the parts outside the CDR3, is NAGVMQNPRHLVRRRGQEARLRCSPMKGHSHVYWYRQLPEEGLKFMVYLQKENIIDESGMPKERFSAEFPKEGPSILRIQQVVRGDSAAYFCASSPRGGSNQPQHFGDGTRLSIL.

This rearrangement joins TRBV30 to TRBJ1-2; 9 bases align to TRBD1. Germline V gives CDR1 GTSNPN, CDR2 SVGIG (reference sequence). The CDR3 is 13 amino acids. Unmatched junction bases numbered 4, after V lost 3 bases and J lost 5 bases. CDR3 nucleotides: TGTGCCTGGAGCCGACAGGGGGGTTATGGCTACACCTTC. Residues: CAWSRQGGYGYTF. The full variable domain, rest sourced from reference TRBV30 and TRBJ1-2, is SQTIHQWPATLVQPVGSPLSLECTVEGTSNPNLYWYRQAAGRGLQLLFYSVGIGQISSEVPQNLSASRPQDRQFILSSKKLLLSDSGFYLCAWSRQGGYGYTFGSGTRLTVV.

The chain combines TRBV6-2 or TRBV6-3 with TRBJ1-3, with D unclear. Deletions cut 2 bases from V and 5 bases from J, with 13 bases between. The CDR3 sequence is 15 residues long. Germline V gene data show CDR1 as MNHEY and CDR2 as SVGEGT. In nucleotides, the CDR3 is TGTGCCAGCAGTTACACGAGCATCATCCGAAACACCATATATTTT. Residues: CASSYTSIIRNTIYF.

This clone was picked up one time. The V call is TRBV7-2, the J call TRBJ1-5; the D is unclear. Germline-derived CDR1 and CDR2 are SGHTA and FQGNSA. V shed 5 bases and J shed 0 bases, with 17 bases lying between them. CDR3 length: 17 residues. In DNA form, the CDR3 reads TGTGCCAGCAGCCAGGCTCGGAGTCCGACTAGCAATCAGCCCCAGCATTTT. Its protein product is CASSQARSPTSNQPQHF.

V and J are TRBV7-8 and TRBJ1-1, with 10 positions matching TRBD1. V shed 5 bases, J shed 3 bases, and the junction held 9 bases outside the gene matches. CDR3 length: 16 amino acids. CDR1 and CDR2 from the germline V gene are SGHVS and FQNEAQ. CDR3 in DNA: TGTGCCAGCAGCCGGGACAGGGGCCTTAGCTACACTGAAGCTTTCTTT. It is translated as CASSRDRGLSYTEAFF.

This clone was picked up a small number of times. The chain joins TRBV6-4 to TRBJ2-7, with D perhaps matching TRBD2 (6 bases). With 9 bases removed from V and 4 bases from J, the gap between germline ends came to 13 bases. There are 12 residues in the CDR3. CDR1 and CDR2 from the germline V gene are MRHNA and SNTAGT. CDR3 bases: TGTGCCAGTCCTGAGGGACTTTACGAGCAGTACTTC. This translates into CASPEGLYEQYF.

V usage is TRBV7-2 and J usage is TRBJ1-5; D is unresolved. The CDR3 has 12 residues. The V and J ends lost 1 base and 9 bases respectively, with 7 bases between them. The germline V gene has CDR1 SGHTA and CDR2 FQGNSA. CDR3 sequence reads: CASSLGARPQHF. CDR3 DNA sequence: TGTGCCAGCAGCTTAGGCGCGAGGCCCCAGCATTTT.

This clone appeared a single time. The CDR3 region is CASSLAQGRVDTQYF. The CDR3 nucleotides read TGTGCCAGCAGCTTAGCGCAGGGAAGGGTAGATACGCAGTATTTT. The chain recombines TRBV7-9 with TRBJ2-3, with a weak D call TRBD1 (5 bases). This CDR3 has 15 amino acids. Germline V gene lookup returns CDR1 SEHNR and CDR2 FQNEAQ (reference sequence). The V end lost 0 bases, the J end lost 5 bases, and 12 bases lay between the germline ends.